This T cell receptor (beta chain) stems from a study of T cell responses to AZD1222 COVID-19 vaccine. Notes on this clone: Its antigen is undetermined.

The CDR3 loop spans 13 amino acids. J was trimmed by 4 bases and V by 6 bases; bases with no gene match: 4. The germline V gene has CDR1 MNHEY and CDR2 SVGAGI. Profiled with immunoSEQ multiplex PCR; TCRdb holds only in-frame clones, not every one. The table includes around 140,000 clones, over 90% detected once. General study findings and limits: Seropositive status at baseline applied to only six AZD1222 recipients.

The material was peripheral blood, obtained on day 0 of AZD1222 vaccination. The chain is built from TRBV6-5 and TRBJ2-7, with TRBD1 matching over 9 bases. This sequence was found in an adult in good health. The CDR3 sequence: CASRNRGLYEQYF. The DNA of the CDR3 is TGTGCCAGCAGGAACAGGGGGCTTTACGAGCAGTACTTC.